This T cell receptor beta chain was sequenced for a study of human T cells and chemical hapten exposure. The sample holds a few counts of this clonotype. One entry per CDR3 protein results from TCRdb running MiXCR on the RACE reads. Counted here are 250,000 or so distinct CDR3 sequences, 7.7% occurring once; the ten biggest clones make up 1.2%. The germline gives CDR1 LGHDT, CDR2 YNNKEL (reference sequence). Trimming removed 0 bases from V and 3 bases from J, with 11 bases in between. CDR3 length: 15 residues. The sample's time point: pre-sensitization, week 0. Treatment denoted: therapeutic diphenylcyclopropenone sensitization with weekly scalp DPC.

This sequence originates from a man aged 18 to 35 with alopecia areata. Some clones in this sample may be carry-over from other donors' samples. Sequenced here: whole blood, sampled in connection with sensitization to the hapten diphenylcyclopropenone (DPC). The chain links TRBV3-1 to TRBJ1-1, with D tentatively TRBD1 (5 bases). CDR3 coding DNA: TGTGCCAGCAGCCAAGATTTGGGGGGTCACACTGAAGCTTTCTTT. It encodes CASSQDLGGHTEAFF. The full variable domain, in which reference TRBV3-1 and TRBJ1-1 provide the parts outside the CDR3, is DTAVSQTPKYLVTQMGNDKSIKCEQNLGHDTMYWYKQDSKKFLKIMFSYNNKELIINETVPNRFSPKSPDKAHLNLHINSLELGDSAVYFCASSQDLGGHTEAFFGQGTRLTVV.